This passage covers 4 T cell receptor beta chains from one sample sequenced in a study of blood T cells in healthy people across ages. Primed by a sample-barcoded 5' primer and a J-beta primer mix, a second PCR proceeded for about 6 to 11 cycles. TCRdb fed the 5' RACE reads into MiXCR, producing one record per CDR3 protein. The sample has 450,000 to 650,000 distinct CDR3 sequences, around 24% seen once; the top ten hold around 10%. Another study also made use of these data, one on T cells of mothers and their children.

Source material: blood. Every receptor here comes from a boy between 10 and 17 years old in good health.

This clonotype was counted only a few times. The V and J genes are TRBV7-2 and TRBJ1-5; no clear D. Per the germline V gene, CDR1 is SGHTA and CDR2 is FQGNSA. There are 14 residues in the CDR3. V dropped 4 bases and J dropped 0 bases, with 7 bases sitting between them. The CDR3: CASSSGLSNQPQHF. CDR3 sequence (DNA): TGTGCCAGCAGCTCCGGACTTAGCAATCAGCCCCAGCATTTT. Looking up the rest from reference TRBV7-2 and TRBJ1-5 gives the full variable domain: GAGVSQSPSNKVTEKGKDVELRCDPISGHTALYWYRQSLGQGLEFLIYFQGNSAPDKSGLPSDRFSAERTGGSVSTLTIQRTQQEDSAVYLCASSSGLSNQPQHFGDGTRLSIL.

In this sample, this clonotype turned up a few times. CDR3 amino acids: CASSPKGGYGYTF. CDR3 DNA: TGTGCCAGCAGCCCGAAGGGAGGCTATGGCTACACCTTC. The rearrangement uses TRBV7-2 and TRBJ1-2; D is unresolved. CDR3 length: 13 residues. Germline values: CDR1 SGHTA, CDR2 FQGNSA. V lost 5 bases and J lost 4, with 11 bases in between. Filled out from reference TRBV7-2 and TRBJ1-2, the complete variable domain reads GAGVSQSPSNKVTEKGKDVELRCDPISGHTALYWYRQSLGQGLEFLIYFQGNSAPDKSGLPSDRFSAERTGGSVSTLTIQRTQQEDSAVYLCASSPKGGYGYTFGSGTRLTVV.

This clonotype was detected a few times. The chain combines TRBV30 with TRBJ2-2; TRBD1 matches 8 bases. CDR1 and CDR2 (germline): GTSNPN, SVGIG (reference sequence). The CDR3 length is 15 residues. V was clipped by 3 bases and J by 1 base; unmatched bases: 4. The CDR3: CAWSRGPGNTGELFF. As DNA, the CDR3 is TGTGCCTGGAGCAGGGGGCCGGGGAACACCGGGGAGCTGTTTTTT.

This clonotype was observed a handful of times. The chain recombines TRBV7-2 with TRBJ2-1; D is unresolved. Trimming stripped 1 base from V and 0 bases from J, with 13 bases between. Per the germline V gene, CDR1 is SGHTA and CDR2 is FQGNSA. The CDR3 has 17 residues. In nucleotides, the CDR3 is TGTGCCAGCAGCTTAGGCAGTCCCCTGACCTCCTACAATGAGCAGTTCTTC. Translating it yields CASSLGSPLTSYNEQFF.